The clone carrying this T cell receptor beta chain has a handful of counts. Antigen specificity is unknown. Looked up from germline, CDR1 is LGHDT and CDR2 is YNNKEL (reference sequence). Trimming pared 5 bases from V and 2 bases from J, leaving 9 bases between. The CDR3 extends over 13 amino acids. The data were obtained in a study of T cells in Graves' hyperthyroidism and ophthalmopathy. Whole-study context: Blood from the periphery was taken at initial diagnosis, before any treatment. Study results and limitations: Expanded thyroid clonotypes (above 0.001) were mostly also found in blood.

Ophthalmopathy patients showed a Clinical Activity Score of at least 3, NOSPECS grade of at least 4 and duration under 3 months. Researchers took RNA transcripts and amplified the TCR beta CDR3 regions from them. Researchers ran a first-round RT-PCR on the TCR CDR3 using the HTBI primer set. TCRdb re-derived calls from the multiplex PCR reads in MiXCR, one entry per CDR3 protein. The sample contains roughly 550,000 distinct CDR3 sequences, 15% to 20% of which appear only once. Input material: blood. This receptor was taken from a woman younger than 45 with Graves' ophthalmopathy. The J gene is TRBJ2-5, the V gene TRBV3-1, with D uncertain. The CDR3 nucleotides are TGTGCCAGCAGCAAGGGAACTCAAGAGACCCAGTACTTC. Translation gives CASSKGTQETQYF.